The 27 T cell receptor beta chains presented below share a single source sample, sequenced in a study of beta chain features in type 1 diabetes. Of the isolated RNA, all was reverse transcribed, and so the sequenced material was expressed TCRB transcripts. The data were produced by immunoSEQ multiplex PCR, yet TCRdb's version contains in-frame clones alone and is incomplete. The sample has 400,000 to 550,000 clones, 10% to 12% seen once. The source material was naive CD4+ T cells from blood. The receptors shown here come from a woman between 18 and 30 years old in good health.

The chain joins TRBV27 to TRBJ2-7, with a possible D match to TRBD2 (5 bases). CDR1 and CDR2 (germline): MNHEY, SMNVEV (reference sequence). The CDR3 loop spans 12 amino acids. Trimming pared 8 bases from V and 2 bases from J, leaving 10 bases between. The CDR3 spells CASSPGTYEQYF. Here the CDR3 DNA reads TGTGCCAGCTCCCCCGGGACCTACGAGCAGTACTTC.

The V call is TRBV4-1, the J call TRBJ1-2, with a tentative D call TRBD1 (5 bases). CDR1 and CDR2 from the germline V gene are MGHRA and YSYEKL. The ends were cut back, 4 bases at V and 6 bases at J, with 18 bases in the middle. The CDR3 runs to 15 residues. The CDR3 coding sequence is TGCGCCAGCAGCCCGCGCACCCCTCAGGGAAATGGCTACACCTTC. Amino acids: CASSPRTPQGNGYTF.

The CDR3 coding sequence is TGTGCCATCAAGGGGGGGACTAGCGGGAGGATGAACGAGCAGTACTTC. Translating gives CAIKGGTSGRMNEQYF. The chain couples TRBV10-3 to TRBJ2-7; the match to TRBD2 covers 15 bases. The CDR3 runs to 16 residues. The V segment lost 7 bases and the J segment 5 bases; nucleotides outside the gene matches: 9. Germline values: CDR1 ENHRY, CDR2 SYGVKD.

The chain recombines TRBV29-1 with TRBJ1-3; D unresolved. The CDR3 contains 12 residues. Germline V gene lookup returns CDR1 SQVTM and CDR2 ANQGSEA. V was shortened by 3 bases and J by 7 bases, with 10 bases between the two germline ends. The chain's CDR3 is CSVDPGANTIYF. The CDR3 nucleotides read TGCAGCGTTGATCCAGGCGCGAACACCATATATTTT.

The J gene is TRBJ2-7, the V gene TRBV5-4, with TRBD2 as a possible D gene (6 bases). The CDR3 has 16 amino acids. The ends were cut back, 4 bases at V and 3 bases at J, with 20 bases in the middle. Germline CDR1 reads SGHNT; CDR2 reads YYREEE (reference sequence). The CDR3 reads CASSQYGTAVGYEQYF. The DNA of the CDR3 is TGTGCCAGCAGCCAGTACGGGACTGCCGTAGGCTACGAGCAGTACTTC. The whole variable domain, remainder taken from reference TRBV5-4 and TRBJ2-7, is ETGVTQSPTHLIKTRGQQVTLRCSSQSGHNTVSWYQQALGQGPQFIFQYYREEENGRGNFPPRFSGLQFPNYSSELNVNALELDDSALYLCASSQYGTAVGYEQYFGPGTRLTVT.

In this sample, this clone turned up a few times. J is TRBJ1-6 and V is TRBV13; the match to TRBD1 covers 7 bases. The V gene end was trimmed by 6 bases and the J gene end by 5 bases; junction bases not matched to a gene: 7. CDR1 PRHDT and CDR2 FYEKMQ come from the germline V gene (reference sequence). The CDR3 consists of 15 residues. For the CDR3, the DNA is TGTGCCAGCAGGGGACCGGGACAGCATAATTCACCCCTCCACTTT. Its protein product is CASRGPGQHNSPLHF. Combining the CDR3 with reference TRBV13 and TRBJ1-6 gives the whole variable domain AAGVIQSPRHLIKEKRETATLKCYPIPRHDTVYWYQQGPGQDPQFLISFYEKMQSDKGSIPDRFSAQQFSDYHSELNMSSLELGDSALYFCASRGPGQHNSPLHFGNGTRLTVT.

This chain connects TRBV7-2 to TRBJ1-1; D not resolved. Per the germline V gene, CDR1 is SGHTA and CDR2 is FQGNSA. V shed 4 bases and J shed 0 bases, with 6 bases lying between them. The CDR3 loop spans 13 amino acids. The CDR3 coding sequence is TGTGCCAGCAGCTCATACATGAACACTGAAGCTTTCTTT. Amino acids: CASSSYMNTEAFF.

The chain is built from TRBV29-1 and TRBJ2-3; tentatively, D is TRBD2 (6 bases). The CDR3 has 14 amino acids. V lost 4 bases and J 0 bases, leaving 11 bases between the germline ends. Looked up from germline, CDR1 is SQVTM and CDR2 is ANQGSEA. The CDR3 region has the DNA TGCAGCGTTGCCCTTACTAGCAGCACAGATACGCAGTATTTT. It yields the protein CSVALTSSTDTQYF.

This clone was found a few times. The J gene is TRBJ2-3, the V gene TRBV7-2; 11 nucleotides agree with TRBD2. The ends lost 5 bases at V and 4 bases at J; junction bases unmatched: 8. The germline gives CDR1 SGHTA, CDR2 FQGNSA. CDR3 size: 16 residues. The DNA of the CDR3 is TGTGCCAGCAGCCTCTTTATAGCGGGGGGGCCAGATACGCAGTATTTT. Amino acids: CASSLFIAGGPDTQYF.

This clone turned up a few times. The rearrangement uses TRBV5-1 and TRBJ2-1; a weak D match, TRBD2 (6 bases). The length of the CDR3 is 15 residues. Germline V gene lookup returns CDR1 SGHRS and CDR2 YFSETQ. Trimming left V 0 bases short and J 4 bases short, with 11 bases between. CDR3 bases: TGCGCCAGCAGCTTGGAGGGGACTTCATACAATGAGCAGTTCTTC. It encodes CASSLEGTSYNEQFF.

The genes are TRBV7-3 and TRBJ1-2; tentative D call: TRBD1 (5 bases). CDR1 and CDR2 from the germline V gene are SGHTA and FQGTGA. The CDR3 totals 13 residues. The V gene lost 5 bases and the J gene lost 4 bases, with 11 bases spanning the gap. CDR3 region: CASSPGQTYGYTF. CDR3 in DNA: TGTGCCAGCAGCCCCGGACAAACCTATGGCTACACCTTC.

Here the CDR3 DNA reads TGCGCCAGCAGCTTGGCTTGGTCAGGGGAGACCCAGTACTTC. Its protein is CASSLAWSGETQYF. The V and J genes are TRBV5-1 and TRBJ2-5; D may be TRBD1 (5 bases). V lost 0 bases, J lost 5 bases, and 11 bases lay in between. From germline, CDR1 is SGHRS and CDR2 YFSETQ. The length of the CDR3 is 14 residues.

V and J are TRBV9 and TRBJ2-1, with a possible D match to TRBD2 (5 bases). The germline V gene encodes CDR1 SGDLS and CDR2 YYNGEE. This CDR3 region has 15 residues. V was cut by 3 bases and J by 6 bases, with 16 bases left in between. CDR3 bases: TGTGCCAGCAGCGGGACGGGATATCGAGGCAATGAGCAGTTCTTC. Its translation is CASSGTGYRGNEQFF.

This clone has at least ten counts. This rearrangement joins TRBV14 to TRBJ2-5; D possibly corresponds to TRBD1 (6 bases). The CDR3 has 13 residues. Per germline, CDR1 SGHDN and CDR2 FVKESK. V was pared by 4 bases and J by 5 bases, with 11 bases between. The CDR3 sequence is CASSRSQGETQYF. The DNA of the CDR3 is TGTGCCAGCAGCCGGTCCCAGGGGGAGACCCAGTACTTC.

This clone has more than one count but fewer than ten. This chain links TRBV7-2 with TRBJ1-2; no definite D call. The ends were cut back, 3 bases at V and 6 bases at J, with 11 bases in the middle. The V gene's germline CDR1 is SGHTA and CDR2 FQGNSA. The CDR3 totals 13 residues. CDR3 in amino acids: CASSFFIMDGYTF. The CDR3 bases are TGTGCCAGCAGCTTCTTTATTATGGATGGCTACACCTTC. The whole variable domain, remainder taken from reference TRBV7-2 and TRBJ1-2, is GAGVSQSPSNKVTEKGKDVELRCDPISGHTALYWYRQSLGQGLEFLIYFQGNSAPDKSGLPSDRFSAERTGGSVSTLTIQRTQQEDSAVYLCASSFFIMDGYTFGSGTRLTVV.

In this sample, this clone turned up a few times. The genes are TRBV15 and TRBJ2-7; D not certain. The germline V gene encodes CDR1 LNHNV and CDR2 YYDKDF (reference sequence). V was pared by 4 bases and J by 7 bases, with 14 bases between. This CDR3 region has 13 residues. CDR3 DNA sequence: TGTGCCACCAGCACCTACACGACCTCGGAGCAGTACGTC. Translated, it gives CATSTYTTSEQYV.

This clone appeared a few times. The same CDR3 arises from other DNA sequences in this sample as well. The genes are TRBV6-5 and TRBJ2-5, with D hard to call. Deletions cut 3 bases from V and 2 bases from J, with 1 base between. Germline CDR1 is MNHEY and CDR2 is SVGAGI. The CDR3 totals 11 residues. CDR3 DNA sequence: TGTGCCAGCAGTTATCAAGAGACCCAGTACTTC. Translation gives CASSYQETQYF.

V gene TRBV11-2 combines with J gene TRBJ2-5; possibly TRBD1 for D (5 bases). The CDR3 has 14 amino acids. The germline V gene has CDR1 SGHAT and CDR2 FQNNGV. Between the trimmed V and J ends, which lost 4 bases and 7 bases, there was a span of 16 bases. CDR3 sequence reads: CASSSLQGGGTQYF. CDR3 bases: TGTGCCAGCAGCTCCCTCCAGGGTGGCGGGACCCAGTACTTC. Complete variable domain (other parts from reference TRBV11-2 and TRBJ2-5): EAGVAQSPRYKIIEKRQSVAFWCNPISGHATLYWYQQILGQGPKLLIQFQNNGVVDDSQLPKDRFSAERLKGVDSTLKIQPAKLEDSAVYLCASSSLQGGGTQYFGPGTRLLVL.

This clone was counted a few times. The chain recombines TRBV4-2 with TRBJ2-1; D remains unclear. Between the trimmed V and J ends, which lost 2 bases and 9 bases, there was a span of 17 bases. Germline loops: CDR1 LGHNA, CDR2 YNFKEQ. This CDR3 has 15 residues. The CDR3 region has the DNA TGTGCCAGCAGCCAATCCGTATCAGTTCTGGGTGAGCAGTTCTTC. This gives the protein CASSQSVSVLGEQFF.

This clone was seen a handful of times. The CDR3 nucleotides read TGTGCCAGCAGCCCCTTAGCGGGGGCCGGTGGGACCCAGTACTTC. The encoded protein is CASSPLAGAGGTQYF. The gene calls are TRBV27 and TRBJ2-5; 9 nucleotides match TRBD2. CDR1 and CDR2 from the germline V gene are MNHEY and SMNVEV (reference sequence). With V trimmed by 6 bases and J by 7 bases, 12 bases remained unmatched. The CDR3 covers 15 residues.

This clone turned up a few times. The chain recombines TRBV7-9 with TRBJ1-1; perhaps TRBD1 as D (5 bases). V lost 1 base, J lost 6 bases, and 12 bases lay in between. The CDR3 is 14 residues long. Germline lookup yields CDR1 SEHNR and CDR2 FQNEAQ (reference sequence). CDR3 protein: CASSLEVLQAEAFF. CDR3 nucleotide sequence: TGTGCCAGCAGCTTAGAGGTCCTACAGGCTGAAGCTTTCTTT.

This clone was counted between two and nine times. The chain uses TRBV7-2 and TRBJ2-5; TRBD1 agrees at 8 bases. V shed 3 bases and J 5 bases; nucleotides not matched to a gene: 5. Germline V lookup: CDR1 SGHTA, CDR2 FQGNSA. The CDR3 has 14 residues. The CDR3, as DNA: TGTGCCAGCAGCTTCAGGGGGCGAGCGGAGACCCAGTACTTC. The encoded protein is CASSFRGRAETQYF. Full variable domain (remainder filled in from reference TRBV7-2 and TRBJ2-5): GAGVSQSPSNKVTEKGKDVELRCDPISGHTALYWYRQSLGQGLEFLIYFQGNSAPDKSGLPSDRFSAERTGGSVSTLTIQRTQQEDSAVYLCASSFRGRAETQYFGPGTRLLVL.

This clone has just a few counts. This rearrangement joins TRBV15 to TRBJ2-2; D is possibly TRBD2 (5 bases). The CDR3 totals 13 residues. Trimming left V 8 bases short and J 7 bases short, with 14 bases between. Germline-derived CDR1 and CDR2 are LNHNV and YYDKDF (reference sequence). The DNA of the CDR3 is TGTGCCACCTCGGGGAGAAGGAACGGGGAGCTGTTTTTT. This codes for CATSGRRNGELFF.

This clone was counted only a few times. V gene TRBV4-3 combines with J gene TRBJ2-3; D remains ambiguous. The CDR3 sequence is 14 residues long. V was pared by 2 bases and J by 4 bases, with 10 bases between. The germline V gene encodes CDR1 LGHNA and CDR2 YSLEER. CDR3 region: CASSQRMQSDTQYF. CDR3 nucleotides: TGCGCCAGCAGCCAAAGGATGCAATCAGATACGCAGTATTTT.

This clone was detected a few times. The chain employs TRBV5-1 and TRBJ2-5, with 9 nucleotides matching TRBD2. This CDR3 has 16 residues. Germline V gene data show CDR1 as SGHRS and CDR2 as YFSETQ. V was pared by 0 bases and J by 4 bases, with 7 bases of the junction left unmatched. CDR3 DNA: TGCGCCAGCAGCTTGGCCCCGGCGGGAGGGCCAGAGACCCAGTACTTC. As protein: CASSLAPAGGPETQYF.

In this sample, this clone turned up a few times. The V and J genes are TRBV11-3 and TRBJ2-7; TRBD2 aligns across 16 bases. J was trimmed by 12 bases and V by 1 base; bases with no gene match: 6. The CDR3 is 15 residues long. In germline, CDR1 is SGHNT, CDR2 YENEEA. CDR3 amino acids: CASSLGGLAGGPVYF. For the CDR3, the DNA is TGTGCCAGCAGCTTAGGGGGACTAGCGGGAGGGCCAGTGTACTTC.

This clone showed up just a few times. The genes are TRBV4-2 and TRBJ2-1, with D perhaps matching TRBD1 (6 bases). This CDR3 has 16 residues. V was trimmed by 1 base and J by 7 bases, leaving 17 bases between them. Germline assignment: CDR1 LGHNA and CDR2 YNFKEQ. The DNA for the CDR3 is TGTGCCAGCAGCCAAGGACTGGGGGCAGGCTATAATGAGCAGTTCTTC. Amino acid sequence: CASSQGLGAGYNEQFF.